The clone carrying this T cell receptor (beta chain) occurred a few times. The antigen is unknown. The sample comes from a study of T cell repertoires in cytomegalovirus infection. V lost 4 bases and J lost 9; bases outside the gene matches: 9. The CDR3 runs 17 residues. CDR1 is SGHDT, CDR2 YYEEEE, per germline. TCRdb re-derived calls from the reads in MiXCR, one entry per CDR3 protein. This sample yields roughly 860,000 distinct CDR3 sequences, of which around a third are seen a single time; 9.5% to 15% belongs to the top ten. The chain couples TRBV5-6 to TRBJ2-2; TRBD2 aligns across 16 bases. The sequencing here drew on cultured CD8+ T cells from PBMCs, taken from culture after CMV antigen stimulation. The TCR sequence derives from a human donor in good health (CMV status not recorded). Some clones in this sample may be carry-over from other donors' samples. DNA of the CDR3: TGTGCCAGCAGCCAGGGACTAGCGGGGGGGCGATTCCGGGAGCTGTTTTTT. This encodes CASSQGLAGGRFRELFF.